The sequence of this T cell receptor (beta chain) was determined in a study of CD8 T cells in Susac syndrome. Whole-study context: Patients with Susac syndrome were, at the time of blood collection, therapy-naive, maintained on corticosteroids, or maintained on intravenous immunoglobulin alone.

Roughly 0.45 to 1 ug RNA was reverse transcribed with random hexamers. The authors amplified TCR beta CDR3 across 54 Vbeta and 13 Jbeta using immunoSEQ multiplex PCR. TCRdb reprocessed the immunoSEQ multiplex PCR reads with MiXCR, giving one entry per CDR3 protein. The data contain more than 150,000 distinct CDR3 sequences, approximately 95% of them singletons. Germline lookup yields CDR1 DFQATT and CDR2 SNEGSKA (reference sequence). The CDR3 has 14 amino acids. Trimming removed 1 base at V and 2 bases at J, with 10 bases between. Negative isolation was used for CD8+ and CD4+ T cells, and FACS enrichment was applied to TEMRA cells.

The chain couples TRBV20-1 to TRBJ2-3, with D uncertain. The source of this sequence is a human donor with Susac syndrome. Sequencing was done on a sample of CD4+ T cells from PBMCs. The CDR3 DNA reads TGCAGTGCTAGAGGTGTGGCAACCACAGATACGCAGTATTTT. Its translation is CSARGVATTDTQYF.